This T cell receptor beta chain is from a study of blood T cell repertoires in COVID-19. Overall study: There were acute and convalescent COVID-19 samples, and they came from the United States, Italy and Spain. The cDNA or gDNA used as material had been derived from T cells, B-cell-depleted T cells, or PBMCs.

In the study's own analysis: Using reference gene primer amplification, nucleated cell counts were estimated. Profiling relied on immunoSEQ multiplex PCR, and the TCRdb table lists in-frame clones only, not all of them. V, J and clone size were drawn from that table, and D and trimming were deduced from the DNA. The sample lists hundreds of thousands of clones, 65% to 90% occurring once. This CDR3 comprises 14 residues. Germline CDR1 reads SNHLY; CDR2 reads FYNNEI. Deletions cut 7 bases from V and 0 bases from J, with 10 bases between. This chain uses TRBV2 with TRBJ1-5; D unresolved. Sequencing was done on a sample of peripheral blood. This receptor was taken from a human donor in a cohort sampled during active COVID-19. The CDR3 nucleotides read TGTGCCAGCACCCGGGGTTATAGCAATCAGCCCCAGCATTTT. This encodes CASTRGYSNQPQHF. The full variable domain, with the rest looked up from reference TRBV2 and TRBJ1-5, is EPEVTQTPSHQVTQMGQEVILRCVPISNHLYFYWYRQILGQKVEFLVSFYNNEISEKSEIFDDQFSVERPDGSNFTLKIRSTKLEDSAMYFCASTRGYSNQPQHFGDGTRLSIL.